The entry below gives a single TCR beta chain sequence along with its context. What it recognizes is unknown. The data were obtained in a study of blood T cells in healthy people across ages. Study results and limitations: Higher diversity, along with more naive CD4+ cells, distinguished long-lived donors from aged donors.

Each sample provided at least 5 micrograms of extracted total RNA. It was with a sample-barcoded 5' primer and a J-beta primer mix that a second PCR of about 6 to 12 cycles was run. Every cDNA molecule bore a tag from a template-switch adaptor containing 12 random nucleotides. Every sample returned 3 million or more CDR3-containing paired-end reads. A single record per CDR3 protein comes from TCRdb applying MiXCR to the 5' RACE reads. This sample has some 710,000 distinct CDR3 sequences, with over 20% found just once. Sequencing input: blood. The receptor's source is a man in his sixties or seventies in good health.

CDR3 nucleotide sequence: TGTGCCAGCAGTGGGGCAGGGGCGGCTGGAAACACCATATATTTT. Protein sequence: CASSGAGAAGNTIYF. The chain has TRBV6-5 and TRBJ1-3; weak D call: TRBD1 (6 bases). Trimming left V 5 bases short and J 2 bases short, with 13 bases between. CDR3 size: 15 residues. Germline V gene data show CDR1 as MNHEY and CDR2 as SVGAGI.